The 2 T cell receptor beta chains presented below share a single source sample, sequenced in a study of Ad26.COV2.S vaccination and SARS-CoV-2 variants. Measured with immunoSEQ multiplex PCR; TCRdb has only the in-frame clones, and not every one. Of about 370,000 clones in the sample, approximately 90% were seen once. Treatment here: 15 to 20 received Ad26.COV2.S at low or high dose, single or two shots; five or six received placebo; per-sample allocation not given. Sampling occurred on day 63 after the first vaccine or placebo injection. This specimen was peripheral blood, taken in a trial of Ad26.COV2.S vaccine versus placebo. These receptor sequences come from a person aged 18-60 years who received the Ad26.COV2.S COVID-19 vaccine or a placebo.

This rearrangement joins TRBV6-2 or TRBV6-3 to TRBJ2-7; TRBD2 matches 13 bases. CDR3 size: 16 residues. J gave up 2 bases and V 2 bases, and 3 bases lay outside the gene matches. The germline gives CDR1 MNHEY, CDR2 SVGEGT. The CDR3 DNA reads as TGTGCCAGCAGTTACGGGACTAGCGGGGTAACCTACGAGCAGTACTTC. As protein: CASSYGTSGVTYEQYF.

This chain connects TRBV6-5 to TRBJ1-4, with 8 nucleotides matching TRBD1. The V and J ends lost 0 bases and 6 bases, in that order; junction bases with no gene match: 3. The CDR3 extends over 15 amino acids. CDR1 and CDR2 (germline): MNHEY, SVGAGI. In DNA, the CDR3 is TGTGCCAGCAGTTACTCGCCGGGACAGGATGAAAAACTGTTTTTT. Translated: CASSYSPGQDEKLFF.